This entry describes one TCR beta chain. V was clipped by 1 base and J by 0 bases; unmatched bases: 5. CDR1 and CDR2 from the germline V gene are KGHSH and LQKENI. CDR3 length: 18 amino acids. The data are from a study of blood T cell repertoires in COVID-19. Per the original methods: Cell counts per sample came from amplifying reference gene primers. Repertoires were generated with immunoSEQ multiplex PCR, while TCRdb's copy carries only in-frame clones and drops some. D and trimming were read from the DNA, whereas the V and J calls and clone size are those reported in that table. The table records about 440,000 clones, approximately 90% of them present only once.

The receptor was derived from a woman aged 50 to 60 with COVID-19, enrolled during active disease. Sequencing was done on a sample of peripheral blood. The rearrangement links TRBV18 to TRBJ1-4; 10 bases are shared with TRBD1. The CDR3 DNA reads as TGTGCCAGCTCACCACTCGGACAGGGGGTCGCAACTAATGAAAAACTGTTTTTT. It specifies CASSPLGQGVATNEKLFF.